These T cell receptor beta chains were read from a single sample in a study of blood T cell repertoires in COVID-19. Sequencing used immunoSEQ multiplex PCR; TCRdb keeps in-frame clones, though not all of them. The sample gives 35,000 to 50,000 clones, roughly 81% of which show up once; approximately 13% is in the top ten. Sequenced: peripheral blood. The receptors shown here come from a woman aged 70-85 years in a cohort sampled during active COVID-19. Each CDR3 is given with its conserved first and last residue. The order of the fields is V gene, J gene, D gene, clone size, CDR3 DNA, CDR3 protein. A D gene is named only where the DNA matches it firmly. Size tells how often a clone was seen (once, few, many) or the class of an expanded clone, and some rows leave it out.

>TRBV28|TRBJ2-1|NA|NA
TGTGCCAGCAGTACGACATTCGAGCAGTTCTTC
CASSTTFEQFF
>TRBV24-1|TRBJ1-5|TRBD1|NA
TGTGCCACGGGGCCGACGGGACAGTACGATCAGCCCCAGCATTTT
CATGPTGQYDQPQHF
>TRBV14|TRBJ1-2|TRBD1|NA
TGTGCCAGCAGACCAGGGGGCATCTATGGCTACACCTTC
CASRPGGIYGYTF
>TRBV3-1/TRBV3-2|TRBJ2-3|TRBD2|NA
TGTGCCAGCAGCCAGATAGCGGGGAAAGATACGCAGTATTTT
CASSQIAGKDTQYF
>TRBV28|TRBJ1-2|NA|NA
TGTGCCAGCAGTTTATTTGTTACAGGCAACTATGGCTACACCTTC
CASSLFVTGNYGYTF
>TRBV19|TRBJ1-2|TRBD1|once
TGTGCCAGTAGTAGAGGACAGGGGAATGGCTACACCTTC
CASSRGQGNGYTF
>TRBV14|TRBJ2-2|TRBD2|NA
TGTGCCAGCAGCCGAGTAGGGACTACTAATACCGGGGAGCTGTTTTTT
CASSRVGTTNTGELFF
>TRBV6-5|TRBJ2-1|NA|NA
TGTGCCAGCAGGCCCGGTTCGAGGGTTGGGAATGAGCAGTTCTTC
CASRPGSRVGNEQFF
>TRBV27|TRBJ1-2|NA|NA
TGTGCCAGCAGTTCCTTACAACAGGGCTATAACTATGGCTACACCTTC
CASSSLQQGYNYGYTF
>TRBV7-9|TRBJ1-1|NA|NA
TGTGCCAGCAGCCCGGACCGACAGGACACTGAAGCTTTCTTT
CASSPDRQDTEAFF
>TRBV10-3|TRBJ1-2|NA|NA
TGTGCCACCCAGGACAGTTATGGCTACACCTTC
CATQDSYGYTF
>TRBV19|TRBJ2-5|NA|NA
TGTGCCAGTAGTGGTAACAGGGACCGGCGGGAGACCCAGTACTTC
CASSGNRDRRETQYF
>TRBV15|TRBJ1-4|NA|NA
TGTGCCACCAGCAGCCCCTTACCGGGTGCAACTAATGAAAAACTGTTTTTT
CATSSPLPGATNEKLFF
>TRBV5-1|TRBJ2-6|NA|NA
TGCGCCAGCAGACCCGACAGCTCTGGGGCCAACGTCCTGACTTTC
CASRPDSSGANVLTF
>TRBV4-3|TRBJ2-7|TRBD2|NA
TGCGCCAGCAGCCAAACTCTGACTAGCCGCGACGAGCAGTACTTC
CASSQTLTSRDEQYF
>TRBV9|TRBJ2-2|NA|NA
TGTGCCAGCGGTCGCACTAGGTCCACCGGGGAGCTGTTTTTT
CASGRTRSTGELFF
>TRBV28|TRBJ1-6|NA|NA
TGTGCCAGCAGTTTAAATGAGGGGAGGAATTCACCCCTCCACTTT
CASSLNEGRNSPLHF
>TRBV7-2|TRBJ1-2|TRBD1|NA
TGTGCCAGCGGAGAAATAACAGGGGATGTTGGCTACACCTTC
CASGEITGDVGYTF
>TRBV3-1/TRBV3-2|TRBJ2-7|TRBD2|NA
TGTGCCAGCAGACCGACTAGCGGGAGTTACGAGCAGTACTTC
CASRPTSGSYEQYF
>TRBV7-7|TRBJ2-5|TRBD2|NA
TGTGCTAGCAGCTTAGGACTAGCGGTCCAAGAGACCCAGTACTTC
CASSLGLAVQETQYF
>TRBV6-2/TRBV6-3|TRBJ2-3|TRBD2|NA
TGTGCCAGCAGTGATCAAGCGGGAGCCCCAGATACGCAGTATTTT
CASSDQAGAPDTQYF
>TRBV11-2|TRBJ2-1|TRBD2|NA
TGTGCCAGCAGCTTAGGCGGGAGGGCCCTCGGCAATGAGCAGTTCTTC
CASSLGGRALGNEQFF
>TRBV18|TRBJ2-7|NA|NA
TGTGCCAGCTCACCAACTCGGGAGTCCTACTACGAGCAGTACTTC
CASSPTRESYYEQYF
>TRBV11-3|TRBJ2-1|NA|NA
TGTGCCAGCAGCTCTCCTCTGCAGGGTCCAGAGCAGTTCTTC
CASSSPLQGPEQFF
>TRBV18|TRBJ2-1|NA|NA
TGTGCCAGCTCACGCGGGCCGGAGTACAATGAGCAGTTCTTC
CASSRGPEYNEQFF
>TRBV28|TRBJ2-3|TRBD2|NA
TGTGCCAGCAGTTTATCCGGGACTAGCTCTGATACGCAGTATTTT
CASSLSGTSSDTQYF
>TRBV10-3|TRBJ1-2|TRBD1|NA
TGTGCCATCAGTGAGAGGGGGCGAGAAAGTCTCTATGGCTACACCTTC
CAISERGRESLYGYTF
>TRBV10-3|TRBJ2-1|TRBD2|once
TGTGCCATCAGTGACGCGGGAGGGGGCAATGAGCAGTTCTTC
CAISDAGGGNEQFF
>TRBV2|TRBJ2-7|NA|NA
TGTGCCAGCATCCAATCCCCCCGGACATCCGAGCAGTACTTC
CASIQSPRTSEQYF
>TRBV10-3|TRBJ2-7|NA|many
TGTGCCATCGGCGGGGACGAGCAGTACTTC
CAIGGDEQYF
>TRBV14|TRBJ2-3|NA|NA
TGTGCCAGCAGCCGCGTAACAGATACGCAGTATTTT
CASSRVTDTQYF
>TRBV27|TRBJ2-1|NA|NA
TGTGCCAGCAGCCGCTCAGAATACAATGAGCAGTTCTTC
CASSRSEYNEQFF
>TRBV19|TRBJ1-5|NA|once
TGTGCCAGTAGTATTATGGACAGCAAAAATCAGCCCCAGCATTTT
CASSIMDSKNQPQHF
>TRBV2|TRBJ2-3|NA|NA
TGTGCCAGCACCTTCGGCGGGCCGAGCACAGATACGCAGTATTTT
CASTFGGPSTDTQYF
>TRBV19|TRBJ1-6|TRBD1|NA
TGTGCCAGTAGTATACAGGGGACAGGGAATTCACCCCTCCACTTT
CASSIQGTGNSPLHF
>TRBV27|TRBJ2-3|NA|NA
TGTGCCAGCAGTTTTGAACTAGTGAGAGATACGCAGTATTTT
CASSFELVRDTQYF
>TRBV9|TRBJ2-7|TRBD2|NA
TGTGCCAGCAGCCCTGGGACTAGCGGGATGTTGAGCTCCTACGAGCAGTACTTC
CASSPGTSGMLSSYEQYF
>TRBV6-5|TRBJ1-6|NA|NA
TGTGCCGGGGCTAGCGACTCCTATAATTCACCCCTCCACTTT
CAGASDSYNSPLHF
>TRBV4-2|TRBJ2-1|TRBD2|NA
TGTGCCAGCAGCCAAGGAGCGGGACTAGTAGATGAGCAGTTCTTC
CASSQGAGLVDEQFF
>TRBV10-2|TRBJ2-3|NA|NA
TGCGCCAGCAGTGAGCCCGGAGACACAGATACGCAGTATTTT
CASSEPGDTDTQYF
>TRBV30|TRBJ2-7|TRBD2|NA
TGTGCCTGGAGCGCGGGACTAGCGGGGGTGGGGGAGCAGTACTTC
CAWSAGLAGVGEQYF
>TRBV10-3|TRBJ2-5|NA|once
TGTGCCATCAGTGCCAGGGAGACCCAGTACTTC
CAISARETQYF